The sequence of this T cell receptor (beta chain) was determined in a study of quantifying T cell responses using KT2 cells. Study-level background: cDNA was made from DNase-treated RNA using alpha and beta constant primers. The second PCR ran as a qPCR until a predetermined fluorescence threshold was reached.

Unfractionated PBMC were spiked with known numbers of KT2 clone cells. Different KT2-to-PBMC ratios were created with a constant PBMC count. An oligo carrying a UMI was ligated to the cDNA 3' end. First-round PCR used around 4 cycles and beta primers RC1.1 and RC1.2 covering TRBC1 and TRBC2. Starting with the second PCR, alpha and beta TCR chains went through separate processing. TCRdb re-analysed the UMI-ligation and nested PCR reads in MiXCR, keeping a single row per CDR3 protein. The data show around 35,000 distinct CDR3 sequences, about 9.3% seen once. CDR1 is SGHRS, CDR2 YFSETQ, per germline. V lost 5 bases and J lost 7; bases outside the gene matches: 14. The CDR3 covers 16 residues.

Material for sequencing was PBMCs spiked with cells of the T cell clone KT2. This TCR came from a human donor. This chain connects TRBV5-1 to TRBJ1-2; TRBD1 matches at 10 bases. The CDR3 nucleotides read TGCGCCAGCAGTGTCTTATCCGGACAGGGGGAGGGTGGCTACACCTTC. Its translation: CASSVLSGQGEGGYTF.